The source of this T cell receptor beta chain is a study of somatic mutations in cytotoxic T cells in rheumatoid arthritis. Repertoires were generated with immunoSEQ multiplex PCR, while TCRdb's copy carries only in-frame clones and drops some. This repertoire shows some 14,000 clones, under 95% found once; its top ten account for approximately 19%. V lost 5 bases and J lost 8, with 14 bases in between. Germline-derived CDR1 and CDR2 are SGHTS and YDEGEE. The CDR3 is 13 residues long. The TCR was taken from a man between 65 and 85 years old with rheumatoid arthritis. This sequence joins TRBV5-8 and TRBJ1-3; unclear D gene. Material for sequencing was CD4+ T cells sorted from blood. CDR3 in DNA: TGTGCCAGCAGGGTGTTAGCGGGCTACACCATATATTTT. It yields the protein CASRVLAGYTIYF.